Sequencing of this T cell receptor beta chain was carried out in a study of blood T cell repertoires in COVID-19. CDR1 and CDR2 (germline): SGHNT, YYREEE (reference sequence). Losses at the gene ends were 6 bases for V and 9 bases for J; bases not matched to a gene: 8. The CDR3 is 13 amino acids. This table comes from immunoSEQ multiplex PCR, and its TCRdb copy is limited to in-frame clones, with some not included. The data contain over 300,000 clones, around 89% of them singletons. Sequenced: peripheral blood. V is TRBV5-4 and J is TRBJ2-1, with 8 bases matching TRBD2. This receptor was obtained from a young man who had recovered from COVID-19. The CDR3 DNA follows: TGTGCCAGCACCGGAGCGGGGGTCATTGAGCAGTTCTTC. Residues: CASTGAGVIEQFF.